This TCR beta chain is from a study of T cell repertoires in cytomegalovirus infection. About the research overall: In public TCR beta signatures, there were indications of both CMV infection and matching HLA type.

This clonotype turned up a few times. TCRdb analysed the reads with MiXCR anew, one entry per CDR3 protein. The table records roughly 300,000 distinct CDR3 sequences, more than 8% of them present only once. Germline V gives CDR1 DFQATT, CDR2 SNEGSKA (reference sequence). This CDR3 is 15 amino acids long. V lost 3 bases and J lost 4; bases outside the gene matches: 4. The chain couples TRBV20-1 to TRBJ2-3, with 13 positions matching TRBD2. Sequencing used PBMCs. This receptor was obtained from a human donor in good health (CMV status not recorded). Some clones in this sample may be carry-over from other donors' samples. The CDR3 DNA follows: TGCAGTGCTAGCCGGACTAGCGGGAGATCAGATACGCAGTATTTT. Translated: CSASRTSGRSDTQYF.